Below are 14 T cell receptor beta chains sequenced from a single sample in a study of blood T cell repertoires in COVID-19. Sequencing was performed with immunoSEQ multiplex PCR; in TCRdb, only in-frame clones are kept and a portion is missing. The sample records around 240,000 clones, around 89% being singletons. Sequenced input: PBMCs or T cells enriched from blood (not recorded which). These receptors were taken from a man aged 45-60 years who had been exposed to COVID-19.

This CDR3 reads CASKLGTGAYNEQFF. The CDR3, as DNA: TGTGCCAGCAAGCTGGGGACAGGGGCCTACAATGAGCAGTTCTTC. The chain employs TRBV6-5 and TRBJ2-1, with 10 bases matching TRBD1. In germline, CDR1 is MNHEY, CDR2 SVGAGI. The V and J ends lost 7 bases and 2 bases, in that order; junction bases with no gene match: 5. The CDR3 is 15 amino acids.

This chain joins TRBV2 and TRBJ2-1; 9 nucleotides agree with TRBD1. J lost 9 bases, V lost 4 bases, and 10 bases had no gene match. The CDR3 spans 15 residues. CDR1 is SNHLY, CDR2 FYNNEI, per germline. Here the CDR3 reads CASSGLKDRGLEQFF. CDR3 nucleotides: TGTGCCAGCAGTGGGTTAAAGGACAGGGGCCTTGAGCAGTTCTTC. The full variable domain, rest sourced from reference TRBV2 and TRBJ2-1, is EPEVTQTPSHQVTQMGQEVILRCVPISNHLYFYWYRQILGQKVEFLVSFYNNEISEKSEIFDDQFSVERPDGSNFTLKIRSTKLEDSAMYFCASSGLKDRGLEQFFGPGTRLTVL.

The chain uses TRBV19 and TRBJ1-5, with D unresolved. This CDR3 contains 15 residues. The V end lost 3 bases, the J end lost 0 bases, and 9 bases lay between the germline ends. The V gene's germline CDR1 is LNHDA and CDR2 SQIVND (reference sequence). Written as DNA, the CDR3 is TGTGCCAGTAGTATGGGAGTTAATAGCAATCAGCCCCAGCATTTT. Protein: CASSMGVNSNQPQHF.

The sample holds a few counts of this clone. The chain joins TRBV30 to TRBJ1-3, with TRBD1 as a possible D gene (5 bases). The V gene lost 3 bases and the J gene lost 4 bases, with 10 bases spanning the gap. CDR3 size: 13 residues. Germline lookup yields CDR1 GTSNPN and CDR2 SVGIG (reference sequence). The CDR3 loop is CAWSVAGGNTIYF. DNA of the CDR3: TGTGCCTGGAGCGTGGCAGGGGGAAACACCATATATTTT.

V is TRBV18 and J is TRBJ2-1, with D unclear. This CDR3 contains 14 residues. Germline loops: CDR1 KGHSH, CDR2 LQKENI. Trimming left V 5 bases short and J 0 bases short, with 8 bases between. CDR3 region: CASSYASSYNEQFF. In DNA form, the CDR3 reads TGTGCCAGCTCATATGCGAGCTCCTACAATGAGCAGTTCTTC.

The J gene is TRBJ2-5, the V gene TRBV6-1, with TRBD2 matching over 11 bases. With 2 bases clipped from V and 7 bases from J, the junction kept 9 bases outside the gene matches. The CDR3 covers 16 residues. Germline V gene sequence: CDR1 MNHNS, CDR2 SASEGT. The CDR3 DNA follows: TGTGCCAGCAGTGAAAGTGGGACTAGCGGCTCACGGACCCAGTACTTC. This sequence encodes CASSESGTSGSRTQYF.

A few counts support this clone. The V and J genes are TRBV7-3 and TRBJ2-2; 10 bases are a match to TRBD1. CDR1 is SGHTA and CDR2 is FQGTGA in the germline V gene. The CDR3 length is 14 residues. The ends lost 4 bases at V and 10 bases at J; junction bases unmatched: 6. CDR3 sequence: CASSSTGGAEELFF. The CDR3 nucleotides are TGTGCCAGCAGCTCGACAGGGGGCGCGGAGGAGCTGTTTTTT.

A remark on this clone: The junction and the germline gene differ at one end; a read error may be behind it. The rearrangement uses TRBV5-1 and TRBJ2-1; 7 bases line up with TRBD2. This CDR3 has 17 amino acids. The germline gives CDR1 SGHRS, CDR2 YFSETQ. The CDR3 nucleotides are TGCGCCCGCAGCTTGGGGGGGAGGGCGAGCTCCTACAATGAGCAGTTCTTC. Amino acid sequence: CARSLGGRASSYNEQFF.

The chain joins TRBV5-1 to TRBJ1-1, with D unresolved. The germline V gene encodes CDR1 SGHRS and CDR2 YFSETQ. The CDR3 is made up of 15 amino acids. Trimming took off 5 bases at V and 1 base at J, with 15 bases between the two ends. CDR3 in DNA: TGCGCCAGCAGTCGCTATGGGCAGGCGAACACTGAAGCTTTCTTT. Translation: CASSRYGQANTEAFF.

The CDR3 spells CASSLTGPNYGYTF. CDR3 nucleotides: TGTGCCAGCAGTTTGACAGGGCCTAACTATGGCTACACCTTC. The chain is built from TRBV6-1 and TRBJ1-2; TRBD1 matches at 7 bases. The germline V gene has CDR1 MNHNS and CDR2 SASEGT. The CDR3 covers 14 residues. V was clipped by 5 bases and J by 0 bases; unmatched bases: 3.

The chain recombines TRBV28 with TRBJ1-1, with D unclear. Between the trimmed V and J ends, which lost 6 bases and 8 bases, there was a span of 13 bases. The CDR3 runs 12 residues. The germline V gene has CDR1 MDHEN and CDR2 SYDVKM. CDR3 residues: CASSLEGLEAFF. In DNA form, the CDR3 reads TGTGCCAGCAGCCTTGAGGGATTAGAAGCTTTCTTT.

This clone has a single count. This chain joins TRBV9 and TRBJ2-5, with D maybe TRBD1 (5 bases). This CDR3 region has 13 residues. V was clipped by 0 bases and J by 7 bases, with 10 bases between them. Germline V lookup: CDR1 SGDLS, CDR2 YYNGEE. The CDR3 sequence is CASSVDRSVTQYF. CDR3 sequence (DNA): TGTGCCAGCAGCGTAGACAGGTCTGTGACCCAGTACTTC.

The V and J genes are TRBV11-2 and TRBJ2-7; 7 bases match TRBD2. The CDR3 has 15 amino acids. The V segment lost 2 bases and the J segment 0 bases; nucleotides outside the gene matches: 4. Germline V gives CDR1 SGHAT, CDR2 FQNNGV. The CDR3 reads CASSLMSGASYEQYF. DNA for the CDR3: TGTGCCAGCAGCTTAATGAGCGGGGCCTCCTACGAGCAGTACTTC.

CDR3 loop: CASRPLDSGELFF. CDR3 coding DNA: TGTGCAAGTCGCCCACTAGATTCCGGGGAGCTGTTTTTT. This chain links TRBV12-2 with TRBJ2-2; TRBD2, the table's D call, was not compared with the DNA. TRBV12-2 is a pseudogene. This CDR3 is built from 13 residues.